This entry lists 7 T cell receptor beta chains sequenced from one sample in a study of blood T cell repertoires in COVID-19. TCRdb's copy holds only in-frame clones and misses some; the assay was immunoSEQ multiplex PCR. The sample contains some 100,000 clones, around 85% of which appear only once. What was sequenced was PBMCs or T cells enriched from blood (not recorded which). The receptors derive from a woman in her 50s who had recovered from COVID-19.

This sequence joins TRBV13 and TRBJ1-1, with a weak D call TRBD1 (6 bases). CDR1 is PRHDT, CDR2 FYEKMQ, per germline (reference sequence). V was clipped by 5 bases and J by 1 base, with 14 bases between them. CDR3 size: 15 residues. CDR3 amino acids: CASSPGERGNTEAFF. In DNA form, the CDR3 reads TGTGCCAGCAGCCCAGGGGAGAGGGGGAACACTGAAGCTTTCTTT.

This chain uses TRBV4-1 with TRBJ2-1; TRBD1 agrees at 7 bases. Germline trimming cut 0 bases from V and 8 bases from J; bases unmatched to any gene: 4. The CDR3 is 14 residues long. In germline, CDR1 is MGHRA, CDR2 YSYEKL. The CDR3 DNA reads as TGCGCCAGCAGCCAAGAAGACAGGGCTGATGAGCAGTTCTTC. It specifies CASSQEDRADEQFF.

This clone was seen just once. This sequence joins TRBV7-2 and TRBJ2-2, with 8 bases fitting TRBD2. The V segment lost 5 bases and the J segment 3 bases; nucleotides outside the gene matches: 11. The length of the CDR3 is 17 residues. CDR1 is SGHTA, CDR2 FQGNSA, per germline. The CDR3 region is CASSPRGGRGDTGELFF. The CDR3 DNA reads as TGTGCCAGCAGCCCTCGGGGGGGCCGGGGAGACACCGGGGAGCTGTTTTTT. Drawing the rest from reference TRBV7-2 and TRBJ2-2, the complete variable domain is GAGVSQSPSNKVTEKGKDVELRCDPISGHTALYWYRQSLGQGLEFLIYFQGNSAPDKSGLPSDRFSAERTGGSVSTLTIQRTQQEDSAVYLCASSPRGGRGDTGELFFGEGSRLTVL.

This clone was picked up one time. The chain recombines TRBV5-1 with TRBJ2-5; 8 bases match TRBD2. From germline, CDR1 is SGHRS and CDR2 YFSETQ. The CDR3 has 14 amino acids. The V gene end was trimmed by 7 bases and the J gene end by 2 bases; junction bases not matched to a gene: 7. CDR3 sequence: CASAPSGGQETQYF. The DNA of the CDR3 is TGCGCCAGCGCCCCTTCGGGGGGGCAAGAGACCCAGTACTTC. The whole variable domain, filled in from reference TRBV5-1 and TRBJ2-5, reads KAGVTQTPRYLIKTRGQQVTLSCSPISGHRSVSWYQQTPGQGLQFLFEYFSETQRNKGNFPGRFSGRQFSNSRSEMNVSTLELGDSALYLCASAPSGGQETQYFGPGTRLLVL.

This clone was observed once. CDR3 bases: TGTGCCAGCAGGACCCCGGGACAGGGCTACGAGCAGTACTTC. Translated: CASRTPGQGYEQYF. The chain links TRBV6-5 to TRBJ2-7, with TRBD1 matching over 9 bases. The length of the CDR3 is 14 residues. The V gene's germline CDR1 is MNHEY and CDR2 SVGAGI. V was pared by 6 bases and J by 3 bases, with 6 bases of the junction left unmatched.

The chain links TRBV30 to TRBJ2-3, with D possibly TRBD1 on 6 matching bases. The CDR3 is 15 residues long. CDR1 GTSNPN and CDR2 SVGIG come from the germline V gene (reference sequence). V was cut by 4 bases and J by 1 base, with 15 bases left in between. The CDR3 loop reads CAWTPGAAGTDTQYF. CDR3 DNA sequence: TGTGCCTGGACACCAGGGGCGGCCGGCACAGATACGCAGTATTTT. Full variable domain (outside the CDR3, taken from reference TRBV30 and TRBJ2-3): SQTIHQWPATLVQPVGSPLSLECTVEGTSNPNLYWYRQAAGRGLQLLFYSVGIGQISSEVPQNLSASRPQDRQFILSSKKLLLSDSGFYLCAWTPGAAGTDTQYFGPGTRLTVL.

The chain is built from TRBV28 and TRBJ1-5; D ambiguous. V lost 7 bases to trimming and J lost 4 bases, with 14 bases between them. Germline lookup yields CDR1 MDHEN and CDR2 SYDVKM. The CDR3 has 14 residues. DNA of the CDR3: TGTGCCAGCATACCGGGGAACGGTAATCAGCCCCAGCATTTT. It translates to CASIPGNGNQPQHF. The full variable domain, rest sourced from reference TRBV28 and TRBJ1-5, is DVKVTQSSRYLVKRTGEKVFLECVQDMDHENMFWYRQDPGLGLRLIYFSYDVKMKEKGDIPEGYSVSREKKERFSLILESASTNQTSMYLCASIPGNGNQPQHFGDGTRLSIL.